This T cell receptor (beta chain) was identified in a study of blood T cell repertoires in COVID-19. This CDR3 comprises 16 residues. Germline V gene lookup returns CDR1 SEHNR and CDR2 FQNEAQ (reference sequence). The ends lost 1 base at V and 1 base at J; junction bases unmatched: 2. The repertoire was sequenced with immunoSEQ multiplex PCR; TCRdb's copy has only in-frame clones and lacks some. The sample carries a few hundred thousand clones, more than 90% recorded once. The chain recombines TRBV7-9 with TRBJ2-2, with 8 nucleotides matching TRBD2. This TCR derives from a person aged 18-30 years with COVID-19, enrolled during active disease. Sample: peripheral blood. The CDR3 here is CASSLELAENTGELFF. Written as DNA, the CDR3 is TGTGCCAGCAGCTTAGAACTAGCGGAGAACACCGGGGAGCTGTTTTTT.